The 10 T cell receptor beta chains presented below share a single source sample, sequenced in a study of T cell repertoires in cytomegalovirus infection. One entry per CDR3 protein results from TCRdb running MiXCR on the reads. The sample has about 890,000 distinct CDR3 sequences, around 30% seen once; the top ten hold about an eighth. These receptors have no identified antigens. Sequences were derived from cultured CD8+ T cells from PBMCs, sampled from culture after CMV antigen stimulation. The receptors shown here come from a human donor in good health (CMV status not recorded). Some clones in this sample may be carry-over from other donors' samples.

About this clonotype: A much larger clone lies a single base off, so this may be a read error. J is TRBJ1-1 and V is TRBV7-9; possible D gene TRBD1, 6 bases. Germline lookup yields CDR1 SEHNR and CDR2 FQNEAQ (reference sequence). V shed 8 bases and J shed 1 base, with 17 bases lying between them. The CDR3 is 15 residues long. CDR3 coding DNA: TGTGCCAGCTGCGATAGACAGGCGCCGAACACTGAAGCTTTCTTT. Residues: CASCDRQAPNTEAFF.

This clonotype was seen only a few times. The V call is TRBV28, the J call TRBJ1-1; D unclear. The CDR3 length is 13 residues. CDR1 MDHEN and CDR2 SYDVKM come from the germline V gene. The ends were cut back, 2 bases at V and 0 bases at J, with 4 bases in the middle. In DNA, the CDR3 is TGTGCCAGCAGTTTACCTTTGAACACTGAAGCTTTCTTT. Amino acids: CASSLPLNTEAFF.

The CDR3 protein is CASSPDSGGFQETQYF. The CDR3 DNA follows: TGCGCCAGCAGCCCGGATAGCGGGGGGTTCCAAGAGACCCAGTACTTC. The chain joins TRBV10-2 to TRBJ2-5; 10 positions match TRBD2. The CDR3 sequence is 16 residues long. V was clipped by 6 bases and J by 1 base; unmatched bases: 8. CDR1 and CDR2 (germline): WSHSY, SAAADI.

The rearrangement uses TRBV19 and TRBJ1-2; the D is unclear. This CDR3 region has 13 residues. The V and J ends lost 7 bases and 5 bases respectively, with 14 bases between them. The V gene's germline CDR1 is LNHDA and CDR2 SQIVND (reference sequence). CDR3 in DNA: TGTGCCAGTACCGACGGGGAATTTTATGGCTACACCTTC. It yields the protein CASTDGEFYGYTF.

The table lists this clonotype with a few counts. This chain uses TRBV12-3 or TRBV12-4 with TRBJ2-2, with a tentative D call TRBD1 (5 bases). The CDR3 length is 15 residues. V was pared by 3 bases and J by 4 bases, with 12 bases between. In DNA, the CDR3 is TGTGCCAGCAGTTTCCAGGGCCGTGGCACCGGGGAGCTGTTTTTT. This encodes CASSFQGRGTGELFF.

This clonotype showed up just a few times. The chain links TRBV12-3 or TRBV12-4 to TRBJ1-2, with D hard to call. The CDR3 spans 10 residues. With 3 bases removed from V and 7 bases from J, the gap between germline ends came to 3 bases. CDR3 nucleotide sequence: TGTGCCAGCAGTTTCGGTGGCTACACCTTC. Amino acids: CASSFGGYTF.

The chain has TRBV3-1 and TRBJ2-3; 8 bases map to TRBD2. From germline, CDR1 is LGHDT and CDR2 YNNKEL (reference sequence). Trimming at V came to 0 bases and at J to 2 bases, leaving 13 bases not matched to a gene. The CDR3 covers 19 residues. This chain's CDR3 is CASSQEVSGGPFLTDTQYF. The CDR3 DNA follows: TGTGCCAGCAGCCAAGAAGTAAGCGGGGGACCCTTTCTCACAGATACGCAGTATTTT.

This clonotype has only a few counts. The V and J genes are TRBV10-3 and TRBJ2-3, with 8 bases lining up with TRBD2. Trimming removed 0 bases from V and 0 bases from J; junction bases left unmatched: 5. Germline V gene data show CDR1 as ENHRY and CDR2 as SYGVKD. There are 17 residues in the CDR3. Here the CDR3 DNA reads TGTGCCATCAGTGAGTCTCCCCAGCGGGGGAGCACAGATACGCAGTATTTT. This encodes CAISESPQRGSTDTQYF.

The chain has TRBV5-5 and TRBJ2-7, with 11 bases identical to TRBD1. After removal of 4 bases from V and 3 bases from J, the junction contained 6 bases not matched to a gene. The CDR3 sequence is 15 residues long. Germline assignment: CDR1 SGHKS and CDR2 YYEKEE (reference sequence). CDR3 in amino acids: CASSTAGTGGYEQYF. The DNA of the CDR3 is TGTGCCAGCAGCACCGCCGGGACAGGGGGCTACGAGCAGTACTTC. Drawing the rest from reference TRBV5-5 and TRBJ2-7, the complete variable domain is DAGVTQSPTHLIKTRGQQVTLRCSPISGHKSVSWYQQVLGQGPQFIFQYYEKEERGRGNFPDRFSARQFPNYSSELNVNALLLGDSALYLCASSTAGTGGYEQYFGPGTRLTVT.

The chain couples TRBV9 to TRBJ2-2, with 9 bases aligning to TRBD2. Germline V gives CDR1 SGDLS, CDR2 YYNGEE. This CDR3 contains 14 residues. V trimming: 3 bases; J trimming: 6 bases; junction bases outside the gene matches: 3. The CDR3 coding sequence is TGTGCCAGCAGCGACGCGGGGGGGCCCGGGGAGCTGTTTTTT. It translates to CASSDAGGPGELFF.